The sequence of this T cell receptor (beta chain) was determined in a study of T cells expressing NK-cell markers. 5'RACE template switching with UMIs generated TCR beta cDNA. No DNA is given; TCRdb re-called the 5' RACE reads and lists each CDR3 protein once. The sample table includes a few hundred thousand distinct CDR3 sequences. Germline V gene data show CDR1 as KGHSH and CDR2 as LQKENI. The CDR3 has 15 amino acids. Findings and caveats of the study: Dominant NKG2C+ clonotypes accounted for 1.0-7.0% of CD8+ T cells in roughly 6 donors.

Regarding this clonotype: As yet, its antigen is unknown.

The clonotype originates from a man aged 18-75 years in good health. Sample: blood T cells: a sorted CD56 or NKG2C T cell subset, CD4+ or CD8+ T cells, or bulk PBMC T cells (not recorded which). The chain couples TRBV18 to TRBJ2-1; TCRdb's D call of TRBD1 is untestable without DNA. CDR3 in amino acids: CASSPKGQVSIEQFF.